This TCR beta chain comes out of a study of T cells in Graves' hyperthyroidism and ophthalmopathy (dated by TCRdb to between 2017 and 2020). Regarding the study in general: Peripheral blood was collected at initial diagnosis, before any treatment. The roughly 91 discovery patients were randomly divided into training and test sets at a 7:3 ratio. In addition, the study compared T-cell repertoires in thyroid tissue and in blood from six Graves' hyperthyroidism patients. An independent validation cohort of around 19 hyperthyroidism patients and 15 or so patients who later progressed to ophthalmopathy tested prospective prediction of ophthalmopathy. TCR V-J signatures able to tell the groups apart were searched for in a discovery cohort of 100 patients, of whom 43 had Graves' ophthalmopathy and under 65 had stable Graves' hyperthyroidism. The paper reports TCR Vbeta CDR3 sequencing of fewer than 150 peripheral blood samples: fewer than 50 ophthalmopathy, fewer than 80 hyperthyroidism and some 17 progressor patients. After blood sampling, hyperthyroidism patients were treated with methimazole at a starting dose of 30 mg daily, and ophthalmopathy patients were treated with high-dose intravenous methylprednisolone.

A patient counted as having stable Graves' hyperthyroidism if no progression to ophthalmopathy occurred over 18 months of follow-up. Hyperthyroidism patients were newly diagnosed, had a disease duration of under 2 months, and were aged 18 to 65 years. The study excluded patients with uncontrolled infections, other autoimmune diseases, pregnancy or lactation. Clinical symptoms, serum thyroxine and TRAb, thyroid ultrasound, and orbital computed tomography formed the basis for the diagnoses. PBMCs were isolated from 10 ml of fresh peripheral blood by Ficoll-Paque density gradient centrifugation. Total RNA was extracted with Trizol reagent, and quality was checked on an Agilent 2100 Bioanalyzer. The TCR beta CDR3 regions were amplified from RNA transcripts. A first-round RT-PCR of the TCR CDR3 used the HTBI primer set with the Qiagen OneStep RT-PCR kit. The libraries were constructed in a second round of multiplex PCR and then size-selected and purified. The libraries were sequenced on an Illumina HiSeq2000 using paired-end 100 bp reads. The study's processing was this. SOAPnuke was used to process the raw data, throwing out any read that contained adapters or uncalled bases, had a mean Phred below 15, or lacked an exact constant-primer or identifier match. High-quality paired reads were merged using COPE v1.2.5, and each unique nucleotide sequence was defined as a clonotype. MiTCR v1.1 was used to align the clonotypes against IMGT TRBV, TRBD and TRBJ reference segments. The analysis included only V-J combinations with a frequency above 0.0001, which together covered around 99% of the repertoires. A TCS score was defined as the ratio between F50 (clonal expansion) and ExV (chaos), using BLOSUM62-based TCRdist between CDR3 peptides within each V-J. Welch's t-statistics and random forest reduced 500 to 650 V-J features to 13, which were used in a naive Bayes classifier (R e1071). Starting from the raw public reads, TCRdb applied fastp trimming at Q25, assembled clones with MiXCR and retained in-frame beta chains. Each entry is one CDR3 protein sequence, shown with its most common DNA and genes. TCRdb, not the original authors, processed these V and J calls. Here the sample has some 500,000 distinct CDR3 sequences; approximately 15% occur a single time. The ten largest make up around a sixth of the sample.

This clonotype was picked up many times. Its antigen specificity is not known. Base-call qualities are not available, and no considerably larger clone is one nucleotide away. The paper as a whole reports these results and caveats: Ophthalmopathy was separated from stable hyperthyroidism by a 13 V-J signature model, with approximately 89% sensitivity and around 81% specificity obtained in cross-validation and 80%/75% obtained in testing. In validation, progression to ophthalmopathy was predicted by the model with 70% to 71% sensitivity and approximately 78% specificity, a median of around 6.5 months before onset. Most expanded thyroid clonotypes (frequency above 0.001) were also detected in blood, suggesting blood repertoires may reflect thyroid immune responses. Sample size was not statistically predetermined, and blinding of investigators to group allocation was not performed.

The germline V gene gives CDR1 as MNHNS and CDR2 as SASEGT. The cysteine opens and the phenylalanine closes a CDR3 of 13 amino acids. Only the CDR3 DNA is retained, 39 bases long and in frame from the first base. Trimming costs V 5 bases and J 0 bases, and their ends lie 7 bases apart. This TCR derives from a woman between 18 and 30 years old with Graves' hyperthyroidism. What was sequenced was blood. The sequence links TRBV6-1 to TRBJ1-2; the D gene assignment is ambiguous. The DNA sequence is TGTGCCAGCAGTTATAAGCCTAACTATGGCTACACCTTC. It translates to CASSYKPNYGYTF.